This TCR beta chain came from a study of spatial heterogeneity in lung cancer. Study-wide points: Blood contained ubiquitous expanded tumor TCRs more at resection than at follow-up.

On each TCR cDNA molecule, a unique molecular identifier was present. TCRdb independently ran MiXCR on the 5' RACE reads; one entry per CDR3 protein. This sample carries tens of thousands of distinct CDR3 sequences, approximately 12% of them seen once, and the ten largest clones take roughly two fifths. Comment on this clonotype: What it binds is unknown.

Time point reported: sample taken at primary tumor resection. Whole RNA, which was extracted from tumor, nontumor lung tissue or frozen PBMC, was sequenced without any cell sorting. A total of under 80 untreated early-stage non-small cell lung cancer patients served as donors. Trimming took 4 bases from V and 6 from J, leaving 13 bases between them. Germline values: CDR1 SGHAT, CDR2 FQDESV (reference sequence). CDR3 length equals 13 residues. The clonotype was recovered from a male donor with early-stage non-small cell lung cancer. The sequenced sample was PBMCs, obtained at surgery. The rearrangement uses TRBV11-1 and TRBJ2-7, with TRBD2 as a possible D gene (5 bases). The CDR3 here is CASSSRTAGEQYF. The CDR3 DNA is TGTGCCAGCAGCTCCCGGACTGCGGGCGAGCAGTACTTC.